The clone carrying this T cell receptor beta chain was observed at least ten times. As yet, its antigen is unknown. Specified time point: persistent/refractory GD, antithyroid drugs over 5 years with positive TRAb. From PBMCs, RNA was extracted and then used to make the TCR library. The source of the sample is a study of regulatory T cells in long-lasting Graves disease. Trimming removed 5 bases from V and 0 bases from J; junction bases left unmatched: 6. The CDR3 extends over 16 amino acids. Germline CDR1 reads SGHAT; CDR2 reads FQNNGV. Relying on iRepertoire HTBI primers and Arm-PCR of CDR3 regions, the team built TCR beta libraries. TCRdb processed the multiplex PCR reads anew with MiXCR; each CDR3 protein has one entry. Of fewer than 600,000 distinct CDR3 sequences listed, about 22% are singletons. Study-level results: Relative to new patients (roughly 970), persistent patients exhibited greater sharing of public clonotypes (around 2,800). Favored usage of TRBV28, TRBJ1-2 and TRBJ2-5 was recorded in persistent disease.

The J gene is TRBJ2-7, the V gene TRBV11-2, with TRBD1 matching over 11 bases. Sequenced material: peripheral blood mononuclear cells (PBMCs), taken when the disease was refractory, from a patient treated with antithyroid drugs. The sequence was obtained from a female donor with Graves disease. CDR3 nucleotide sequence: TGTGCCAGCAGCGCATCCGGGACAGGGGGCTCCTACGAGCAGTACTTC. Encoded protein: CASSASGTGGSYEQYF.